Sequencing of this T cell receptor (beta chain) was carried out in a study of Ad26.COV2.S vaccination and SARS-CoV-2 variants. As for this clone: The same CDR3 is also encoded by other DNA sequences in this sample.

Sample treatment: approximately 18 received Ad26.COV2.S at low or high dose, single or two shots; about 5 received placebo; per-sample allocation not given. Following the first vaccine or placebo injection, samples were taken on day 63. Sequencing was performed with immunoSEQ multiplex PCR; in TCRdb, only in-frame clones are kept and a portion is missing. Among hundreds of thousands of clones listed, more than 70% were seen once. Germline CDR1 LNHDA, CDR2 SQIVND (reference sequence). V lost 2 bases and J lost 4; bases outside the gene matches: 5. The CDR3 loop spans 15 amino acids. Here the sequenced sample was peripheral blood, taken in a trial of Ad26.COV2.S vaccine versus placebo. The origin of this receptor is a person between 18 and 59 years old who received the Ad26.COV2.S COVID-19 vaccine or a placebo. J is TRBJ1-5 and V is TRBV19, with 7 bases aligning to TRBD1. CDR3 DNA sequence: TGTGCCAGTAGTATAAGCAGGGGGTCTAATCAGCCCCAGCATTTT. Translating it yields CASSISRGSNQPQHF.